One sample yielded the 31 T cell receptor beta chains listed below, sequenced in a study of CD8+ T cells in alopecia areata. Sequencing used cDNA as its template, made by extracting RNA and reverse transcribing it. Libraries were prepared by immunoSEQ multiplex PCR; TCRdb keeps only in-frame clonotypes and omits some of them. The sample holds some 200,000 clones, roughly three fifths seen once. Sequenced input: CD8+ T cells sorted from blood. The receptors derive from a human donor in good health.

V and J are TRBV30 and TRBJ1-1; D gene ambiguous. This CDR3 has 13 amino acids. V was shortened by 0 bases and J by 1 base, with 6 bases between the two germline ends. CDR1 is GTSNPN, CDR2 SVGIG, per germline (reference sequence). CDR3 sequence (DNA): TGTGCCTGGAGTGTGGGGAAGAACACTGAAGCTTTCTTT. Translated, it gives CAWSVGKNTEAFF.

The gene calls are TRBV13 and TRBJ2-7; D unresolved. The CDR3 loop spans 12 amino acids. V was trimmed by 4 bases and J by 0 bases, leaving 4 bases between them. Germline V lookup: CDR1 PRHDT, CDR2 FYEKMQ (reference sequence). DNA for the CDR3: TGTGCCAGCAGCTCCAGCTCCTACGAGCAGTACTTC. Translation: CASSSSSYEQYF.

In its sample, this clone was seen a few times. CDR3 sequence: CASSIYQGTYNEQFF. The CDR3, as DNA: TGTGCCAGCAGCATTTATCAGGGTACCTACAATGAGCAGTTCTTC. This sequence joins TRBV27 and TRBJ2-1; possible D gene TRBD1, 5 bases. This CDR3 is 15 amino acids long. The germline CDR1 and CDR2 sequences are MNHEY and SMNVEV (reference sequence). Trimming cost V 6 bases and J 2 bases, with 14 bases left between them.

This clone was detected a few times. The chain carries TRBV9 and TRBJ1-2; D ambiguous. CDR1 SGDLS and CDR2 YYNGEE come from the germline V gene. Between the trimmed V and J ends, which lost 0 bases and 5 bases, there was a span of 8 bases. This CDR3 is 13 amino acids long. The CDR3 nucleotides read TGTGCCAGCAGCGTAGTCACAGCTTATGGCTACACCTTC. The encoded protein is CASSVVTAYGYTF.

The sample holds a few counts of this clone. The V and J genes are TRBV27 and TRBJ2-3; maybe TRBD1 (6 bases). Germline V gene lookup returns CDR1 MNHEY and CDR2 SMNVEV (reference sequence). CDR3 size: 16 residues. V dropped 6 bases and J dropped 2 bases, with 18 bases sitting between them. This CDR3 reads CASRGRRTDPTDTQYF. CDR3 nucleotide sequence: TGTGCCAGCAGGGGGCGCCGGACAGACCCCACAGATACGCAGTATTTT.

This clone was picked up a small number of times. The gene calls are TRBV29-1 and TRBJ2-2; the match to TRBD1 covers 8 bases. V gave up 0 bases and J gave up 4 bases; unmatched junction bases: 7. Germline values: CDR1 SQVTM, CDR2 ANQGSEA. There are 16 residues in the CDR3. CDR3 in DNA: TGCAGCGTTGAAGATGGGATGGACAGGGCCACCGGGGAGCTGTTTTTT. It yields the protein CSVEDGMDRATGELFF.

This chain connects TRBV2 to TRBJ2-7; 9 bases match TRBD1. Losses at the gene ends were 8 bases for V and 9 bases for J; bases not matched to a gene: 11. Germline CDR1 and CDR2: SNHLY and FYNNEI. The CDR3 totals 13 residues. The CDR3 sequence: CASRDRVASGQYF. The CDR3 DNA sequence: TGTGCCAGCCGGGACAGGGTCGCCTCCGGGCAGTACTTC.

This chain uses TRBV27 with TRBJ1-1, with TRBD1 matching over 7 bases. Germline CDR1 reads MNHEY; CDR2 reads SMNVEV (reference sequence). J was trimmed by 0 bases and V by 4 bases; bases with no gene match: 5. This CDR3 has 15 amino acids. The CDR3 region is CASSSDRVMNTEAFF. In nucleotides, the CDR3 is TGTGCCAGCAGTTCCGACAGGGTTATGAACACTGAAGCTTTCTTT.

V is TRBV30 and J is TRBJ1-1; D remains ambiguous. There are 13 residues in the CDR3. V shed 0 bases and J shed 7 bases, with 12 bases lying between them. Per germline, CDR1 GTSNPN and CDR2 SVGIG (reference sequence). CDR3: CAWSVGRAIEAFF. The CDR3 DNA reads TGTGCCTGGAGTGTAGGTCGAGCTATTGAAGCTTTCTTT.

The gene calls are TRBV5-1 and TRBJ2-1, with 8 bases lining up with TRBD2. Trimming at V came to 4 bases and at J to 5 bases, leaving 8 bases not matched to a gene. CDR3 length equals 15 residues. The germline V gene has CDR1 SGHRS and CDR2 YFSETQ. The CDR3 loop reads CASSLGLADNNEQFF. CDR3 nucleotides: TGCGCCAGCAGCCTCGGACTAGCCGATAACAATGAGCAGTTCTTC.

The chain combines TRBV30 with TRBJ2-2, with unresolved D. This CDR3 comprises 12 residues. V was cut by 0 bases and J by 7 bases, with 6 bases left in between. CDR1 and CDR2 (germline): GTSNPN, SVGIG (reference sequence). CDR3 in amino acids: CAWSVMGGELFF. The CDR3, as DNA: TGTGCCTGGAGTGTAATGGGCGGGGAGCTGTTTTTT.

This clone was counted between two and nine times. The chain carries TRBV5-4 and TRBJ2-2; D may be TRBD1 or TRBD2 (5 bases each). The germline V gene encodes CDR1 SGHNT and CDR2 YYREEE (reference sequence). The V gene lost 5 bases and the J gene lost 4 bases, with 15 bases spanning the gap. The CDR3 totals 15 residues. The CDR3 loop is CASSSGTDPTGELFF. The DNA of the CDR3 is TGTGCCAGCAGTTCCGGGACGGATCCCACCGGGGAGCTGTTTTTT.

This clone was seen only a few times. The genes are TRBV14 and TRBJ2-2, with D hard to call. The V end lost 2 bases, the J end lost 0 bases, and 10 bases lay between the germline ends. The CDR3 extends over 16 amino acids. Germline CDR1 reads SGHDN; CDR2 reads FVKESK. The CDR3 region has the DNA TGTGCCAGCAGCCAATTTAGCAGACCGAACACCGGGGAGCTGTTTTTT. It codes for CASSQFSRPNTGELFF.

The V gene is TRBV27, the J gene TRBJ2-1, with no clear D. The CDR3 is 13 amino acids. Trimming left V 3 bases short and J 5 bases short, with 8 bases between. Germline CDR1 is MNHEY and CDR2 is SMNVEV (reference sequence). The CDR3 sequence: CASSFAINNEQFF. The DNA for the CDR3 is TGTGCCAGCAGTTTTGCAATCAACAATGAGCAGTTCTTC.

J is TRBJ1-1 and V is TRBV13; 8 bases are shared with TRBD1. Germline values: CDR1 PRHDT, CDR2 FYEKMQ (reference sequence). J was trimmed by 0 bases and V by 5 bases; bases with no gene match: 5. The CDR3 runs 15 residues. CDR3 in amino acids: CASSTQGAMNTEAFF. In DNA form, the CDR3 reads TGTGCCAGCAGCACCCAGGGGGCCATGAACACTGAAGCTTTCTTT.

This clone has only a few counts. V gene TRBV19 combines with J gene TRBJ1-1, with 8 bases fitting TRBD1. The V gene end was trimmed by 9 bases and the J gene end by 3 bases; junction bases not matched to a gene: 3. Germline V gene data show CDR1 as LNHDA and CDR2 as SQIVND (reference sequence). The CDR3 length is 12 residues. The CDR3 region has the DNA TGTGCCAGCCACAGGGGGGACACTGAAGCTTTCTTT. This encodes CASHRGDTEAFF.

The rearrangement links TRBV6-1 to TRBJ2-3; 7 nucleotides align to TRBD2. Looked up from germline, CDR1 is MNHNS and CDR2 is SASEGT. After removal of 7 bases from V and 2 bases from J, the junction contained 6 bases not matched to a gene. The CDR3 is 14 residues long. Here the CDR3 reads CASILGTTTDTQYF. The CDR3 DNA reads as TGTGCCAGCATATTAGGGACTACCACAGATACGCAGTATTTT.

This clone appeared a single time. The chain combines TRBV4-1 with TRBJ2-1, with 11 bases lining up with TRBD1. The V and J ends lost 1 base and 6 bases, in that order; junction bases with no gene match: 5. There are 16 residues in the CDR3. Germline assignment: CDR1 MGHRA and CDR2 YSYEKL. The CDR3 protein is CASSQGWDRGVNEQFF. CDR3 DNA: TGCGCCAGCAGCCAAGGCTGGGACAGGGGGGTCAATGAGCAGTTCTTC.

This clone came up a few times. The chain employs TRBV6-7 and TRBJ2-2; D gene ambiguous. TRBV6-7 is classed as an ORF, of uncertain function. V shed 3 bases and J shed 7 bases, with 9 bases lying between them. CDR3 length: 13 residues. This CDR3 is CASSYREVGELFF. CDR3 bases: TGTGCCAGCAGTTATAGAGAAGTCGGGGAGCTGTTTTTT.

This clone has more than one count but fewer than ten. The V and J genes are TRBV2 and TRBJ1-3; TRBD1 is a possible D gene (5 bases). CDR3 length: 15 residues. The V gene lost 2 bases and the J gene lost 3 bases, with 11 bases spanning the gap. CDR1 and CDR2 (germline): SNHLY, FYNNEI. This CDR3 is CASSEWGRGGNTIYF. The CDR3 DNA sequence: TGTGCCAGCAGTGAATGGGGCAGAGGTGGAAACACCATATATTTT.

This chain connects TRBV5-1 to TRBJ2-7; a possible D gene is TRBD2 (5 bases). V gave up 0 bases and J gave up 5 bases, with 12 bases separating them. CDR3 size: 14 residues. CDR1 is SGHRS and CDR2 is YFSETQ in the germline V gene. CDR3 bases: TGCGCCAGCAGCTTGGGAGGGTCCCAGAACGAGCAGTACTTC. Residues: CASSLGGSQNEQYF.

This clone was recorded a few times. This chain links TRBV11-2 with TRBJ2-5; either TRBD1 or TRBD2 may fit D (7 bases each). Trimming removed 5 bases from V and 5 bases from J, with 21 bases in between. CDR1 is SGHAT, CDR2 FQNNGV, per germline. This CDR3 contains 16 residues. DNA of the CDR3: TGTGCCAGCAGCGCCACGCAGGGGGGGGATGTGGAGACCCAGTACTTC. Its protein is CASSATQGGDVETQYF. The full variable domain, completed using reference TRBV11-2 and TRBJ2-5, is EAGVAQSPRYKIIEKRQSVAFWCNPISGHATLYWYQQILGQGPKLLIQFQNNGVVDDSQLPKDRFSAERLKGVDSTLKIQPAKLEDSAVYLCASSATQGGDVETQYFGPGTRLLVL.

The rearrangement uses TRBV7-9 and TRBJ2-3; maybe TRBD2 (5 bases). Germline lookup yields CDR1 SEHNR and CDR2 FQNEAQ (reference sequence). The CDR3 contains 18 residues. Deletions cut 8 bases from V and 4 bases from J, with 28 bases between. The DNA of the CDR3 is TGTGCCAGCCTACAGCGCTCCCAAGGAGGAGAGTTGCCAGATACGCAGTATTTT. This sequence encodes CASLQRSQGGELPDTQYF. Full variable domain (rest looked up from reference TRBV7-9 and TRBJ2-3): DTGVSQNPRHKITKRGQNVTFRCDPISEHNRLYWYRQTLGQGPEFLTYFQNEAQLEKSRLLSDRFSAERPKGSFSTLEIQRTEQGDSAMYLCASLQRSQGGELPDTQYFGPGTRLTVL.

Written as DNA, the CDR3 is TGTGCCAGCAGTCCTACCGGGACCCCATCGGTCCAGTACTTC. This translates into CASSPTGTPSVQYF. The chain joins TRBV6-5 to TRBJ2-5; either TRBD1 or TRBD2 may fit D (5 bases each). Germline lookup yields CDR1 MNHEY and CDR2 SVGAGI. The CDR3 has 14 residues. V gave up 5 bases and J gave up 10 bases, with 20 bases separating them.

The chain joins TRBV15 to TRBJ1-5, with D possibly being TRBD1 (6 bases). Germline CDR1 LNHNV, CDR2 YYDKDF (reference sequence). This CDR3 is 16 amino acids long. The V gene lost 0 bases and the J gene lost 2 bases, with 11 bases spanning the gap. The CDR3 DNA follows: TGTGCCACCAGCAGAGATATGGCAGGGGGCAATCAGCCCCAGCATTTT. As protein: CATSRDMAGGNQPQHF.

This clone has a handful of counts. The rearrangement uses TRBV5-1 and TRBJ1-6; no reliable D call. Germline V CDR1 and CDR2: SGHRS, YFSETQ. This CDR3 region has 17 residues. The V and J ends lost 0 bases and 0 bases respectively, with 10 bases between them. The CDR3 DNA reads TGCGCCAGCAGCTTGGAAGCCATGAGCTCCTATAATTCACCCCTCCACTTT. As protein: CASSLEAMSSYNSPLHF.

The gene calls are TRBV4-1 and TRBJ1-1, with unresolved D. V shed 5 bases and J shed 4 bases, with 14 bases lying between them. From germline, CDR1 is MGHRA and CDR2 YSYEKL. This CDR3 has 14 residues. The CDR3, as DNA: TGCGCCAGCAGCTTGCGCCCTACAAGCACTGAAGCTTTCTTT. Translation gives CASSLRPTSTEAFF.

This clone occurred once. J is TRBJ2-7 and V is TRBV6-1; a possible D gene is TRBD1 (5 bases). Per the germline V gene, CDR1 is MNHNS and CDR2 is SASEGT. The CDR3 is 13 amino acids. Trimming stripped 2 bases from V and 2 bases from J, with 7 bases between. The CDR3 loop is CASSESTAYEQYF. DNA of the CDR3: TGTGCCAGCAGTGAATCGACAGCCTACGAGCAGTACTTC.

This sequence joins TRBV13 and TRBJ1-1, with D uncertain. This CDR3 comprises 14 residues. Germline CDR1 is PRHDT and CDR2 is FYEKMQ (reference sequence). Between the trimmed V and J ends, which lost 5 bases and 3 bases, there was a span of 13 bases. This CDR3 reads CASSTTGEDTEAFF. CDR3 nucleotide sequence: TGTGCCAGCAGCACCACCGGGGAGGACACTGAAGCTTTCTTT. The full variable domain, rest sourced from reference TRBV13 and TRBJ1-1, is AAGVIQSPRHLIKEKRETATLKCYPIPRHDTVYWYQQGPGQDPQFLISFYEKMQSDKGSIPDRFSAQQFSDYHSELNMSSLELGDSALYFCASSTTGEDTEAFFGQGTRLTVV.

The chain combines TRBV29-1 with TRBJ2-5; the D gene is possibly TRBD1 (7 bases). The CDR3 totals 15 residues. From germline, CDR1 is SQVTM and CDR2 ANQGSEA. V shed 3 bases and J shed 0 bases, with 14 bases lying between them. The CDR3 sequence: CSVDFARGDQETQYF. CDR3 DNA: TGCAGCGTTGATTTCGCCAGGGGGGACCAAGAGACCCAGTACTTC.

This clone turned up a few times. The same CDR3 is also encoded by other DNA sequences in this sample. V usage is TRBV29-1 and J usage is TRBJ1-1; TRBD1 agrees at 7 bases. The V gene end was trimmed by 6 bases and the J gene end by 7 bases; junction bases not matched to a gene: 2. In germline, CDR1 is SQVTM, CDR2 ANQGSEA. The CDR3 consists of 10 residues. DNA for the CDR3: TGCAGCGTGAGACAGGGTGAAGCTTTCTTT. The encoded protein is CSVRQGEAFF.